The T cell receptor (beta chain) described here comes from a study of T cell repertoires in aging, cancer and after chemotherapy. The study, taken as a whole, reports: These repertoire data do not allow conclusions about immunological memory after chemotherapy. Compared with age-matched healthy donors, untreated hematological or solid cancer patients showed higher blood TCR clonality. In each cancer cohort, median generation probability increased across chemotherapy, suggesting thymic output rebounded. Loss of evenness, beyond lost richness, contributed to age-related TCR diversity decline in cancer patients.

The template was genomic DNA from peripheral blood, not RNA. V lost 5 bases to trimming and J lost 5 bases, with 16 bases between them. Germline-derived CDR1 and CDR2 are SGHDT and YYEEEE. This CDR3 has 14 residues. Rearranged V-D-J TRB sequences were amplified with a mixed TRB-A/B primer pool. One entry per CDR3 protein, called by TCRdb with MiXCR from the multiplex PCR reads. The table shows 2,500 to 3,500 distinct CDR3 sequences, with 30% occurring only once. A word on this clonotype: Its antigen is undetermined.

Material for sequencing was blood. The receptor's source is a human donor with a solid tumor. The V gene is TRBV5-6, the J gene TRBJ2-5; D uncertain. The CDR3 sequence: CASSDPLWRETQYF. The CDR3, as DNA: TGTGCCAGCAGTGATCCCCTCTGGCGGGAGACCCAGTACTTC.